This TCR beta chain was captured by sequencing in a study of PD-L1 blockade in urothelial cancer. Study details: Bladder-origin urothelial cancer in males covered twenty-five of 29 patients.

Using immunoSEQ multiplex PCR, the repertoire was profiled, and TCRdb retains in-frame clones only, with some absent. The sample has fewer than 50,000 clones; 90% are singletons. This TCR was sampled from a man aged 70 or older with urothelial cancer. The sample was PBMCs, taken around atezolizumab (anti-PD-L1) treatment.

CDR3 coding DNA: TGTGCCAGCAGTTACTCGCCTAGCGGGAGTGGCAATGAGCAGTTCTTC. Protein product: CASSYSPSGSGNEQFF. The chain employs TRBV6-5 and TRBJ2-1; 10 bases fit TRBD2. The length of the CDR3 is 16 residues. The germline V gene has CDR1 MNHEY and CDR2 SVGAGI. The J segment lost 6 bases and the V segment lost 0 bases, leaving 5 bases of the junction unmatched.